What follows describes a single TCR beta chain. The sample is drawn from a study of blood T cell repertoires in COVID-19. Study overall: Samples came from the United States, Italy and Spain, spanning acute and convalescent COVID-19.

Assay used: immunoSEQ multiplex PCR; TCRdb lists only in-frame clones, some missing. In the table there are about 350,000 clones, approximately 89% of which are singletons. Sequencing was done on a sample of peripheral blood. The receptor comes from a young woman who had recovered from COVID-19.

The CDR3 coding sequence is TGTGCCTGGTCATCAGGGAACGCCATATATTTT. Amino acid sequence: CAWSSGNAIYF. The genes are TRBV30 and TRBJ1-3, with a tentative D call TRBD1 (5 bases). Trimming stripped 5 bases from V and 11 bases from J, with 13 bases between. CDR1 is GTSNPN, CDR2 SVGIG, per germline (reference sequence). The CDR3 is made up of 11 amino acids.